The sequence of this T cell receptor (beta chain) was determined in a study of Ad26.COV2.S vaccination and SARS-CoV-2 variants. General study findings and limits: People given the vaccine had a wider spike-specific TCR breadth than placebo recipients did.

Notes on this clone: Its antigen remains unidentified.

The data were produced by immunoSEQ multiplex PCR, yet TCRdb's version contains in-frame clones alone and is incomplete. The data show some 480,000 clones, with roughly 87% seen just once and around 13% held by the top ten. Described treatment: some 19 received Ad26.COV2.S at low or high dose, single or two shots; five or six received placebo; per-sample allocation not given. Sample collection was performed on day 63 after the first vaccine or placebo injection. There are 11 residues in the CDR3. Germline V gene data show CDR1 as SNHLY and CDR2 as FYNNEI. V was shortened by 8 bases and J by 7 bases, with 11 bases between the two germline ends.

This TCR was sampled from a person aged 18-65 years who received the Ad26.COV2.S COVID-19 vaccine or a placebo. The material sequenced was peripheral blood, taken in a trial of Ad26.COV2.S vaccine versus placebo. V usage is TRBV2 and J usage is TRBJ1-2, with a possible D match to TRBD1 (6 bases). CDR3 protein: CASPQGFGYTF. CDR3 nucleotide sequence: TGTGCCAGCCCCCAGGGGTTTGGCTACACCTTC.